The clone carrying this TCR beta chain showed up just a few times. Its antigen remains unknown. The data stem from a study of cytomegalovirus exposure and HLA in healthy donors. Study outcomes and limitations: Per published reports, the classifier diagnosed cytomegalovirus status with high specificity and sensitivity.

This CDR3 is 15 amino acids long. The V and J ends lost 5 bases and 0 bases, in that order; junction bases with no gene match: 5. The V gene's germline CDR1 is MDHEN and CDR2 SYDVKM. The study ran its PCR with 60 Vbeta and 13 Jbeta primers. Generated by immunoSEQ multiplex PCR, the TCRdb table keeps only in-frame clones and is missing some. The sample has over 100,000 clones, approximately 82% seen once. The source of this sequence is a female donor in good health and CMV-seronegative. V and J are TRBV28 and TRBJ2-7, with 9 bases that match TRBD1. Material for sequencing was PBMCs. CDR3 amino acids: CASSPRDRDSYEQYF. CDR3 nucleotide sequence: TGTGCCAGCAGTCCCCGGGACAGGGACTCCTACGAGCAGTACTTC.